This record covers a single TCR beta chain. Its antigen is unknown. This entry is derived from a study of PD-1 blockade in classical Hodgkin lymphoma. Notes on the study in general: Those patients who began receiving nivolumab less than 1 year after ASCT had lower diversity, and they were excluded. Why repertoires differed is undefined; disease activity or prior therapy possibly contributed.

Time point noted: cycle 4 day 1 (C4D1), after five to seven weeks of nivolumab. Every patient was affected by relapse after autologous stem cell transplantation, while exposure to brentuximab vedotin was not uniform. Germline CDR1 is SGDLS and CDR2 is YYNGEE. This CDR3 has 16 amino acids. V lost 3 bases and J 2 bases, leaving 18 bases between the germline ends. Some clones are missing from TCRdb's copy, which holds only in-frame ones; the method was immunoSEQ multiplex PCR. The sample records roughly 100,000 clones, around 78% being singletons. The sequence was collected from a human donor with classical Hodgkin lymphoma. The input for sequencing was peripheral blood mononuclear cells (PBMCs), taken before the fourth cycle of nivolumab. The V call is TRBV9, the J call TRBJ2-7; no clear D gene. The CDR3, as DNA: TGTGCCAGCAGCGAAACGCTCTGTAGGGTGACCTACGAGCAGTACTTC. It yields the protein CASSETLCRVTYEQYF.